This TCR beta chain originates from a study of T cell repertoires in cytomegalovirus infection. On the study more broadly: TCR beta signatures that were public indicated CMV infection and matching HLA type.

Whole-study findings and limits: Dominant in the ex vivo response were TCR beta clonotypes restricted by HLA-C and specific for CMV. CMV carriers having the relevant HLA were flagged by cumulative public TCR beta family frequency.

MiXCR, run by TCRdb on the reads, gives a single entry per CDR3 protein. The sample holds around 100,000 distinct CDR3 sequences, approximately 16% seen once. Germline V CDR1 and CDR2: MGHDK, SYGVNS. Germline trimming cut 6 bases from V and 4 bases from J; bases unmatched to any gene: 2. This CDR3 has 13 amino acids. This clonotype was recorded at least ten times. Its specificity is not known. The sequence was obtained from a human donor in good health (CMV status not recorded). Some clones in this sample may be carry-over from other donors' samples. Sequenced: PBMCs. V is TRBV25-1 and J is TRBJ1-4; TRBD1 matches at 7 bases. The CDR3 DNA is TGTGCCAGCAGGGGACAGTATAATGAAAAACTGTTTTTT. Its protein product is CASRGQYNEKLFF.